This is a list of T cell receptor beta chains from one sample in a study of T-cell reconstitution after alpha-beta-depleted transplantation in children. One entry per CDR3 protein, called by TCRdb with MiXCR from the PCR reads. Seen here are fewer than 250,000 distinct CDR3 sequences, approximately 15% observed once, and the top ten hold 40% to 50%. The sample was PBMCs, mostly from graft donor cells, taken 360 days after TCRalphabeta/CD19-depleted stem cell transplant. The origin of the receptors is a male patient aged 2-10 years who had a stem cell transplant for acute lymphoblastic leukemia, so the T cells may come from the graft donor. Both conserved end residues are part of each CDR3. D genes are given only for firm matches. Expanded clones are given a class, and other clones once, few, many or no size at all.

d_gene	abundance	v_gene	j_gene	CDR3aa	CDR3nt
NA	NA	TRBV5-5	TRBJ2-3	CASSLASDSRASTDTQYF	TGTGCCAGCAGCTTGGCCTCGGACAGCCGTGCTAGCACAGATACGCAGTATTTT
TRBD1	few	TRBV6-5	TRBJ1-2	CASSYVTGVSVDYGYTF	TGTGCCAGCAGTTACGTGACAGGGGTTTCGGTAGACTATGGCTACACCTTC
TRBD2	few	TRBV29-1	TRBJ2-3	CSVELAGGPRTDTQYF	TGCAGCGTTGAACTAGCGGGAGGGCCCCGCACAGATACGCAGTATTTT
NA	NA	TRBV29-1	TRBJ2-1	CSVPYREQFF	TGCAGCGTGCCTTATAGGGAGCAGTTCTTC
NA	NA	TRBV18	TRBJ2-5	CASSPPMETQYF	TGTGCCAGCTCACCACCGATGGAGACCCAGTACTTC
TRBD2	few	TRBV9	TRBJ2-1	CASSVGGGRNEQFF	TGTGCCAGCAGCGTAGGGGGAGGGCGCAATGAGCAGTTCTTC
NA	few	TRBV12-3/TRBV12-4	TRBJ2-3	CASHRASNTQYF	TGTGCCAGCCATAGGGCCTCCAATACGCAGTATTTT
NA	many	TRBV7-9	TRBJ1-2	CASSQTEANYGYTF	TGTGCCAGCAGCCAGACAGAAGCTAACTATGGCTACACCTTC
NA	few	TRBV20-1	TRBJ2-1	CSANGEDNEQFF	TGCAGTGCTAACGGGGAAGACAATGAGCAGTTCTTC
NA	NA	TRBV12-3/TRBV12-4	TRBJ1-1	CASSPRRTVNTEAFF	TGTGCCAGCTCACCCCGCCGGACAGTGAACACTGAAGCTTTCTTT
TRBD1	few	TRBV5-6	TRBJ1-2	CASSLAGGLNYGYTF	TGTGCCAGCAGCTTGGCAGGGGGCCTTAACTATGGCTACACCTTC
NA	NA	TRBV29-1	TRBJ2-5	CSVAISGRRETQYF	TGCAGCGTCGCAATTTCCGGGCGGCGAGAGACCCAGTACTTC
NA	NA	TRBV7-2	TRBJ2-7	CASSLSTYEQYF	TGTGCCAGCAGCTTATCCACCTACGAGCAGTACTTC
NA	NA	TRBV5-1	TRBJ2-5	CASMRQRQETQYF	TGCGCCAGCATGCGGCAGAGGCAAGAGACCCAGTACTTC
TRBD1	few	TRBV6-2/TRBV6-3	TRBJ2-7	CASGLPGTAYEQYF	TGTGCCAGCGGATTACCCGGGACAGCCTACGAGCAGTACTTC
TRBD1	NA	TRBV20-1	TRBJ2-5	CSARKTGELETQYF	TGCAGTGCTAGGAAGACAGGGGAGCTGGAGACCCAGTACTTC
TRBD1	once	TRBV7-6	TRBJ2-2	CASSLYETGENTGELFF	TGTGCCAGCAGCTTATACGAAACAGGGGAAAACACCGGGGAGCTGTTTTTT
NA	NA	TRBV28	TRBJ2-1	CASTRTYNEQFF	TGTGCCAGCACGCGAACCTACAATGAGCAGTTCTTC
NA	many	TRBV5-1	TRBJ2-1	CASSLGLDEQFF	TGCGCCAGCAGCTTGGGACTAGATGAGCAGTTCTTC
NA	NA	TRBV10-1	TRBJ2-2	CASRLGPNTGELFF	TGCGCCAGCCGCCTAGGCCCGAACACCGGGGAGCTGTTTTTT
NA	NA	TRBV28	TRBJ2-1	CASLRDRYNEQFF	TGTGCCAGCCTTCGGGATAGATACAATGAGCAGTTCTTC
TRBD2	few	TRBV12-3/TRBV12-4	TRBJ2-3	CASSPKRGDLRDTQYF	TGTGCCAGCAGCCCAAAGCGGGGGGACCTCAGGGATACGCAGTATTTT